Below, 23 T cell receptor beta chains from the same sample are listed, as sequenced in a study of T cell repertoires in ileal Crohn's disease. TCRdb keeps only in-frame clones here, not all; method: immunoSEQ multiplex PCR. The sample has thousands of clones, nearly 97% seen once. The specimen sequenced was ileal tissue. Receptor source: an adult with Crohn's disease.

The V gene is TRBV4-3, the J gene TRBJ2-7, with TRBD2 matching over 10 bases. With V trimmed by 10 bases and J by 2 bases, 5 bases remained unmatched. The CDR3 covers 13 residues. Germline CDR1 is LGHNA and CDR2 is YSLEER. Written as DNA, the CDR3 is TGCGCCACACCGGGACTAGCGACCTACGAGCAGTACTTC. Encoded protein: CATPGLATYEQYF.

The chain employs TRBV19 and TRBJ1-6; 9 bases fit TRBD1. Germline V gene lookup returns CDR1 LNHDA and CDR2 SQIVND (reference sequence). This CDR3 region has 14 residues. The J segment lost 13 bases and the V segment lost 2 bases, leaving 6 bases of the junction unmatched. DNA for the CDR3: TGTGCCAGTAGTATATGGACAGGGGAAGGCCCCCTCCACTTT. Translated: CASSIWTGEGPLHF.

CDR3 nucleotides: TGTGCCAGCAGCGTATCTGGACTCATAAACACCGGGGAGCTGTTTTTT. It translates to CASSVSGLINTGELFF. The chain carries TRBV9 and TRBJ2-2, with a possible D match to TRBD2 (5 bases). Germline-derived CDR1 and CDR2 are SGDLS and YYNGEE. The CDR3 has 16 residues. The V gene lost 1 base and the J gene lost 2 bases, with 12 bases spanning the gap.

A single count supports this clone. The rearrangement links TRBV27 to TRBJ2-7; no clear D gene. This CDR3 is built from 12 residues. Germline-derived CDR1 and CDR2 are MNHEY and SMNVEV (reference sequence). V dropped 6 bases and J dropped 8 bases, with 14 bases sitting between them. CDR3 loop: CASSQTERQQYV. The CDR3 DNA reads as TGTGCCAGCAGCCAAACTGAGCGTCAGCAGTACGTC.

The V call is TRBV5-1, the J call TRBJ1-3, with D perhaps matching TRBD1 (6 bases). Between the trimmed V and J ends, which lost 0 bases and 3 bases, there was a span of 10 bases. This CDR3 has 15 amino acids. The V gene's germline CDR1 is SGHRS and CDR2 YFSETQ. The CDR3 reads CASSLATGRGNTIYF. CDR3 nucleotide sequence: TGCGCCAGCAGCTTGGCAACAGGGCGTGGAAACACCATATATTTT.

This chain uses TRBV9 with TRBJ1-1; weak D call: TRBD1 (5 bases). Germline CDR1 SGDLS, CDR2 YYNGEE. The CDR3 is made up of 14 amino acids. Deletions cut 1 base from V and 6 bases from J, with 13 bases between. The CDR3 DNA sequence: TGTGCCAGCAGCGTAAGCGGGAAGGGGTCTGAAGCTTTCTTT. As protein: CASSVSGKGSEAFF.

This clone is a singleton in its sample. V and J are TRBV7-9 and TRBJ1-4; TRBD1 matches 9 bases. Germline CDR1 reads SEHNR; CDR2 reads FQNEAQ (reference sequence). Trimming at V came to 5 bases and at J to 6 bases, leaving 4 bases not matched to a gene. This CDR3 has 14 residues. CDR3 residues: CASSKDRGDEKLFF. For the CDR3, the DNA is TGTGCCAGCAGCAAGGACAGGGGCGATGAAAAACTGTTTTTT.

The chain carries TRBV7-9 and TRBJ2-2, with D perhaps matching TRBD1 (5 bases). The germline gives CDR1 SEHNR, CDR2 FQNEAQ (reference sequence). CDR3 length equals 15 residues. V lost 1 base to trimming and J lost 0 bases, with 6 bases between them. The CDR3 is CASSLGQTNTGELFF. The CDR3 nucleotides read TGTGCCAGCAGCTTAGGACAGACGAACACCGGGGAGCTGTTTTTT.

The chain is built from TRBV9 and TRBJ1-6; no clear D gene. The V end was cut by 2 bases, the J end by 0 bases, with 3 bases between. The CDR3 is 14 residues long. Germline V CDR1 and CDR2: SGDLS, YYNGEE. CDR3 loop: CASSVNSYNSPLHF. CDR3 DNA sequence: TGTGCCAGCAGCGTCAACTCCTATAATTCACCCCTCCACTTT.

This clone occurred a few times. The chain joins TRBV4-3 to TRBJ2-2; 9 bases map to TRBD2. V shed 2 bases and J 6 bases; nucleotides not matched to a gene: 4. CDR3 length equals 15 residues. CDR1 LGHNA and CDR2 YSLEER come from the germline V gene. The CDR3 region is CASSQWRGGPGELFF. The CDR3 bases are TGCGCCAGCAGCCAATGGCGGGGGGGTCCCGGGGAGCTGTTTTTT.

The gene calls are TRBV7-2 and TRBJ2-3; weak D call: TRBD2 (6 bases). The CDR3 totals 14 residues. Trimming removed 1 base from V and 4 bases from J, with 9 bases in between. CDR1 is SGHTA, CDR2 FQGNSA, per germline. CDR3 amino acids: CASSLVGGPDTQYF. CDR3 nucleotide sequence: TGTGCCAGCAGCTTAGTTGGAGGGCCAGATACGCAGTATTTT.

The chain is built from TRBV5-1 and TRBJ1-4; 8 bases match TRBD1. From germline, CDR1 is SGHRS and CDR2 YFSETQ. The CDR3 contains 14 residues. V shed 1 base, J shed 7 bases, and the junction held 3 bases outside the gene matches. DNA of the CDR3: TGCGCCAGCAGCTTGTCAGGGGGCGGTGAAAAACTGTTTTTT. It codes for CASSLSGGGEKLFF.

The chain carries TRBV11-2 and TRBJ2-7; 8 bases line up with TRBD2. Germline trimming cut 5 bases from V and 5 bases from J; bases unmatched to any gene: 11. This CDR3 spans 15 amino acids. CDR1 SGHAT and CDR2 FQNNGV come from the germline V gene. In DNA form, the CDR3 reads TGTGCCAGCAGCGTAAGCGGGGGAAAGACTAACGAGCAGTACGTC. Residues: CASSVSGGKTNEQYV.

Here the CDR3 reads CASSQLRQGHSCYEQYV. CDR3 coding DNA: TGCGCCAGCAGCCAGCTAAGACAGGGGCATTCTTGCTACGAGCAGTACGTC. The J gene is TRBJ2-7, the V gene TRBV4-1; 8 nucleotides align to TRBD1. Losses at the gene ends were 3 bases for V and 3 bases for J; bases not matched to a gene: 13. The germline gives CDR1 MGHRA, CDR2 YSYEKL. This CDR3 spans 17 amino acids.

This chain joins TRBV27 and TRBJ2-7; D may be TRBD2 (5 bases). The CDR3 extends over 20 amino acids. Germline CDR1 is MNHEY and CDR2 is SMNVEV (reference sequence). The V gene lost 6 bases and the J gene lost 6 bases, with 36 bases spanning the gap. As DNA, the CDR3 is TGTGCCAGCAGCTCGTTAGGGAGAGGACCGCTGACTTGTACTACGGGCGAGCAGTACGTC. It encodes CASSSLGRGPLTCTTGEQYV.

The V and J genes are TRBV6-5 and TRBJ1-2, with 7 bases aligning to TRBD1. This CDR3 is 14 amino acids long. The germline gives CDR1 MNHEY, CDR2 SVGAGI. Trimming cost V 4 bases and J 8 bases; bases outside gene matches: 10. DNA of the CDR3: TGTGCCAGCAGTTCGAGACAGGGCGTTTTCGGCTACACCTTC. Translating it yields CASSSRQGVFGYTF.

A single count supports this clone. The chain has TRBV6-5 and TRBJ1-4; no reliable D call. The CDR3 is made up of 15 amino acids. CDR1 and CDR2 from the germline V gene are MNHEY and SVGAGI. Trimming stripped 2 bases from V and 0 bases from J, with 7 bases between. The CDR3: CASSYNFATNEKLFF. CDR3 sequence (DNA): TGTGCCAGCAGTTACAACTTCGCAACTAATGAAAAACTGTTTTTT.

This clone was seen a single time. The chain has TRBV28 and TRBJ1-6, with 9 bases lining up with TRBD1. CDR3 size: 16 residues. V shed 6 bases and J 4 bases; nucleotides not matched to a gene: 7. CDR1 and CDR2 from the germline V gene are MDHEN and SYDVKM. CDR3 sequence: CASSLPGQGYNSPLHF. In DNA, the CDR3 is TGTGCCAGCAGCCTACCGGGACAGGGTTATAATTCACCCCTCCACTTT.

The V gene is TRBV15, the J gene TRBJ1-5; tentatively, D is TRBD1 (5 bases). The CDR3 has 16 amino acids. CDR1 is LNHNV, CDR2 YYDKDF, per germline (reference sequence). Deletions cut 4 bases from V and 1 base from J, with 14 bases between. CDR3 amino acids: CATSTGTGGSNQPQHF. CDR3 coding DNA: TGTGCCACCAGCACGGGGACGGGGGGGAGCAATCAGCCCCAGCATTTT.

The chain carries TRBV7-9 and TRBJ2-1, with TRBD1 identical over 10 bases. This CDR3 region has 15 residues. V dropped 7 bases and J dropped 5; count of bases not matched to a gene: 8. Germline loops: CDR1 SEHNR, CDR2 FQNEAQ (reference sequence). Here the CDR3 reads CASTFPGTGDNEQFF. Written as DNA, the CDR3 is TGTGCCAGCACCTTTCCCGGGACAGGGGACAATGAGCAGTTCTTC.

The rearrangement uses TRBV28 and TRBJ1-2; maybe TRBD1 (5 bases). The CDR3 runs to 13 residues. Germline V gene lookup returns CDR1 MDHEN and CDR2 SYDVKM. Trimming took off 2 bases at V and 4 bases at J, with 8 bases between the two ends. CDR3 DNA: TGTGCCAGCAGTTTAGGGGCAGTCTATGGCTACACCTTC. Amino acid sequence: CASSLGAVYGYTF.

The CDR3 DNA is TGTGCCAGCAGCTTAGACTCTCGGCCTAACAGTGAGCAGTTCTTC. Translating gives CASSLDSRPNSEQFF. The chain couples TRBV7-2 to TRBJ2-1; D uncertain. The germline V gene encodes CDR1 SGHTA and CDR2 FQGNSA. This CDR3 contains 15 residues. Deletions cut 1 base from V and 9 bases from J, with 16 bases between.

This sequence joins TRBV4-1 and TRBJ2-1; 7 bases agree with TRBD2. CDR1 MGHRA and CDR2 YSYEKL come from the germline V gene. The J segment lost 8 bases and the V segment lost 0 bases, leaving 10 bases of the junction unmatched. The CDR3 is 16 residues long. CDR3 in amino acids: CASSQDRSGASHEQFF. CDR3 bases: TGCGCCAGCAGCCAAGACAGGAGCGGGGCCTCCCATGAGCAGTTCTTC.